This TCR beta chain came from a study of blood T cell repertoires in COVID-19. V gave up 5 bases and J gave up 7 bases, with 14 bases separating them. CDR1 MDHEN and CDR2 SYDVKM come from the germline V gene. CDR3 length: 13 amino acids. In the original workflow: The assay estimated nucleated cells by amplifying reference gene primers. Using immunoSEQ multiplex PCR, the repertoire was profiled, and TCRdb retains in-frame clones only, with some absent. The V and J calls and clone size were taken over from that table, and D and trimming were inferred from the DNA. The sample consists of about 8,000 clones, 91% of them appearing once.

The chain recombines TRBV28 with TRBJ1-2; D may be TRBD1 (5 bases). The sample taken for sequencing was peripheral blood. The sequence came from a woman aged 50 to 65 with active COVID-19. This chain's CDR3 is CASSQPGFSGYTF. The DNA of the CDR3 is TGTGCCAGCAGTCAACCAGGGTTCAGTGGCTACACCTTC.